These 19 T cell receptor beta chains were sequenced from one sample in a study of vaccination and CD4 T cells after COVID-19. For these TCRs, the target antigens are not known. The assay that was used to sequence DNA from cultured CD4+ T cells was the Oncomine TCR Beta short-read assay. In TCRdb, the PCR reads were re-called with MiXCR into one record per CDR3 protein. The sample holds around 12,000 distinct CDR3 sequences, around 40% seen once. Sample treatment: approximately 10-day PBMC culture with coronavirus spike peptide pools or control peptides (ViraFEST assay). Sequences were obtained from cultured CD4+ T cells from blood. The origin of the receptors is a human donor with COVID-19.

The rearrangement uses TRBV20-1 and TRBJ2-7; tentatively, D is TRBD2 (5 bases). V gave up 2 bases and J gave up 7 bases, with 12 bases separating them. The CDR3 covers 12 residues. Germline V gene sequence: CDR1 DFQATT, CDR2 SNEGSKA (reference sequence). The CDR3 bases are TGCAGTGCTAGACCCGGACTGGGAGAGCAGTACTTC. Protein sequence: CSARPGLGEQYF.

This rearrangement joins TRBV20-1 to TRBJ1-5, with a possible D match to TRBD1 (6 bases). Germline CDR1 reads DFQATT; CDR2 reads SNEGSKA (reference sequence). The CDR3 runs 15 residues. V was clipped by 0 bases and J by 7 bases, with 16 bases between them. The CDR3 sequence: CSARERTGFRQPQHF. In DNA form, the CDR3 reads TGCAGTGCTAGAGAAAGAACAGGGTTTAGGCAGCCCCAGCATTTT.

This clonotype was counted only a few times. The chain links TRBV25-1 to TRBJ2-1; perhaps TRBD1 as D (6 bases). The CDR3 runs to 16 residues. Per germline, CDR1 MGHDK and CDR2 SYGVNS. The V end was cut by 3 bases, the J end by 4 bases, with 16 bases between. This CDR3 reads CASSEQTGVGYNEQFF. The CDR3 nucleotides read TGTGCCAGCAGTGAGCAGACAGGAGTGGGTTACAATGAGCAGTTCTTC. The complete variable domain, with remaining parts taken from reference TRBV25-1 and TRBJ2-1, reads EADIYQTPRYLVIGTGKKITLECSQTMGHDKMYWYQQDPGMELHLIHYSYGVNSTEKGDLSSESTVSRIRTEHFPLTLESARPSHTSQYLCASSEQTGVGYNEQFFGPGTRLTVL.

This chain uses TRBV7-3 with TRBJ2-7, with a tentative D call TRBD2 (6 bases). The CDR3 runs to 15 residues. Germline CDR1 and CDR2: SGHTA and FQGTGA. V lost 5 bases to trimming and J lost 1 base, with 15 bases between them. Here the CDR3 reads CASSTLPGTSYEQYF. The CDR3 DNA sequence: TGTGCCAGCAGCACCTTACCCGGGACTTCCTACGAGCAGTACTTC.

This chain links TRBV20-1 with TRBJ1-1; tentative D call: TRBD1 (5 bases). The V and J ends lost 5 bases and 3 bases respectively, with 10 bases between them. Germline V CDR1 and CDR2: DFQATT, SNEGSKA (reference sequence). This CDR3 is built from 12 residues. CDR3 DNA: TGCAGTGCTGGAGTGGGGGACACTGAAGCTTTCTTT. This codes for CSAGVGDTEAFF.

The CDR3 DNA is TGTGCCAGCAGTCCGGGACTCGGGGGATACGAGCAGTACTTC. Amino acid sequence: CASSPGLGGYEQYF. The genes are TRBV28 and TRBJ2-7, with D possibly being TRBD2 (6 bases). V lost 5 bases and J 4 bases, leaving 15 bases between the germline ends. Looked up from germline, CDR1 is MDHEN and CDR2 is SYDVKM. This CDR3 is built from 14 residues. The whole variable domain, filled in from reference TRBV28 and TRBJ2-7, reads DVKVTQSSRYLVKRTGEKVFLECVQDMDHENMFWYRQDPGLGLRLIYFSYDVKMKEKGDIPEGYSVSREKKERFSLILESASTNQTSMYLCASSPGLGGYEQYFGPGTRLTVT.

The chain couples TRBV4-2 to TRBJ2-7; TRBD2 agrees at 10 bases. The J call may be mistaken, given a closer DNA end match to TRBJ2-5. Germline V gene sequence: CDR1 LGHNA, CDR2 YNFKEQ. This CDR3 spans 16 amino acids. The CDR3 DNA follows: TGTGCCAGCAGCCCGTGGACAAGCGGGGGGGAAGAGACCCAGTACTTC. This sequence encodes CASSPWTSGGEETQYF.

This clonotype was counted between two and nine times. The chain couples TRBV24-1 to TRBJ1-2; a weak D match, TRBD1 (5 bases). CDR1 KGHDR and CDR2 SFDVKD come from the germline V gene. V was pared by 3 bases and J by 6 bases, with 13 bases between. The CDR3 runs 14 residues. This chain's CDR3 is CATSDTLDSNGYTF. As DNA, the CDR3 is TGTGCCACCAGTGATACCCTTGACAGTAATGGCTACACCTTC.

The V gene is TRBV30, the J gene TRBJ1-2, with D possibly being TRBD1 (6 bases). CDR3 length: 15 residues. CDR1 and CDR2 (germline): GTSNPN, SVGIG (reference sequence). Between the trimmed V and J ends, which lost 0 bases and 4 bases, there was a span of 15 bases. The chain's CDR3 is CAWSVPGQTVYGYTF. The CDR3 DNA reads TGTGCCTGGAGTGTACCAGGACAGACCGTCTATGGCTACACCTTC.

J is TRBJ2-5 and V is TRBV20-1; 11 bases map to TRBD1. Germline CDR1 reads DFQATT; CDR2 reads SNEGSKA (reference sequence). Trimming removed 3 bases from V and 4 bases from J; junction bases left unmatched: 13. This CDR3 region has 17 residues. The CDR3 DNA reads as TGCAGTGCTAGCGGCATTTTTAGGACAGGGGGCTTAGAGACCCAGTACTTC. It yields the protein CSASGIFRTGGLETQYF.

The chain is built from TRBV7-9 and TRBJ1-2; 8 bases line up with TRBD1. Germline CDR1 is SEHNR and CDR2 is FQNEAQ (reference sequence). This CDR3 comprises 14 residues. Unmatched junction bases numbered 2, after V lost 1 base and J lost 4 bases. CDR3 DNA: TGTGCCAGCAGCTTAGTCCAGGGGGCCTATGGCTACACCTTC. Translation: CASSLVQGAYGYTF.

This clonotype has just a few counts. This chain connects TRBV20-1 to TRBJ2-5; perhaps TRBD1 as D (6 bases). CDR3 length: 15 residues. Trimming stripped 4 bases from V and 5 bases from J, with 20 bases between. CDR1 and CDR2 (germline): DFQATT, SNEGSKA (reference sequence). This CDR3 reads CSATPASGDRETQYF. CDR3 coding DNA: TGCAGTGCTACCCCAGCCTCAGGGGATAGGGAGACCCAGTACTTC.

This chain links TRBV6-1 with TRBJ2-3; D remains unclear. The CDR3 is made up of 11 amino acids. V lost 6 bases and J lost 7, with 8 bases in between. The germline gives CDR1 MNHNS, CDR2 SASEGT. This CDR3 is CASSELNTQYF. CDR3 coding DNA: TGTGCCAGCAGCGAGCTTAATACGCAGTATTTT.

This clonotype has just a few counts. The V call is TRBV6-2 or TRBV6-3, the J call TRBJ1-6; possible D gene TRBD1, 6 bases. Germline CDR1 is MNHEY and CDR2 is SVGEGT. Trimming stripped 6 bases from V and 2 bases from J, with 11 bases between. The length of the CDR3 is 15 residues. CDR3 coding DNA: TGTGCCAGCAGGATAGACAGGACCTATAATTCACCCCTCCACTTT. It codes for CASRIDRTYNSPLHF.

DNA of the CDR3: TGTGCCAGTAATTATCTGGGGGCGCCCGGCTACACCTTC. Translation: CASNYLGAPGYTF. The chain couples TRBV19 to TRBJ1-2, with D tentatively TRBD1 (6 bases). Trimming took off 7 bases at V and 8 bases at J, with 17 bases between the two ends. This CDR3 is 13 amino acids long. In germline, CDR1 is LNHDA, CDR2 SQIVND (reference sequence).

The genes are TRBV6-1 and TRBJ1-5; tentatively, D is TRBD1 (6 bases). V lost 7 bases to trimming and J lost 6 bases, with 22 bases between them. This CDR3 is 16 amino acids long. Germline CDR1 MNHNS, CDR2 SASEGT. The CDR3 nucleotides are TGTGCCAGCACCCTACAGGGATTTGAAATTTTTCAGCCCCAGCATTTT. Translating gives CASTLQGFEIFQPQHF.

The genes are TRBV27 and TRBJ1-2, with D hard to call. The germline V gene has CDR1 MNHEY and CDR2 SMNVEV (reference sequence). Between the trimmed V and J ends, which lost 5 bases and 4 bases, there was a span of 11 bases. This CDR3 is 13 amino acids long. CDR3 residues: CASSAWTAYGYTF. The DNA of the CDR3 is TGTGCCAGCAGTGCTTGGACGGCCTATGGCTACACCTTC.

The rearrangement joins TRBV21-1 to TRBJ2-2; the D segment call TRBD1 is taken from the table without a DNA check. TRBV21-1 is a recognized pseudogene. This CDR3 contains 16 residues. The CDR3 DNA follows: TGTGCCAGCAGCACTCCAGACCCCCTACCCACCGGGGAGCTGTTTTTT. It specifies CASSTPDPLPTGELFF.

The gene calls are TRBV11-2 and TRBJ1-1, with D possibly being TRBD1 (6 bases). The CDR3 length is 14 residues. Trimming stripped 6 bases from V and 2 bases from J, with 13 bases between. The germline V gene has CDR1 SGHAT and CDR2 FQNNGV. In DNA form, the CDR3 reads TGTGCCAGCAGAACCGGGACAACTAACACTGAAGCTTTCTTT. It specifies CASRTGTTNTEAFF.